This T cell receptor (beta chain) emerged from a study of T cell responses to AZD1222 COVID-19 vaccine. With respect to this clone: Its antigen is not known.

Points from the study as a whole: Regions 160-218 and 743-854 held dominance among vaccine-associated CD4 TCRs, which spanned spike.

Generated by immunoSEQ multiplex PCR, the TCRdb table keeps only in-frame clones and is missing some. The sample contains tens of thousands of clones, roughly 82% of which appear only once. CDR1 is LNHDA and CDR2 is SQIVND in the germline V gene (reference sequence). This CDR3 region has 14 residues. V lost 9 bases, J lost 5 bases, and 8 bases stayed unmatched. V is TRBV19 and J is TRBJ2-3; 10 bases agree with TRBD1. This specimen was peripheral blood, taken on day 0 of AZD1222 vaccination. This TCR was sampled from an adult in good health. Here the CDR3 reads CASRPRTGGDTQYF. The CDR3 DNA is TGTGCCAGCCGACCCAGGACAGGGGGAGATACGCAGTATTTT.